Described below is a single T cell receptor (beta chain) sequence and its context. Antigen specificity is unknown. These data belong to a study of regulatory T cells in long-lasting Graves disease. Overall study results and limits: TCR diversity was lower in persistent than newly diagnosed Graves' disease. Persistent cases favored TRBV28, TRBJ1-2 and TRBJ2-5. Whereas approximately 980 public clonotypes were shared by new patients, persistent patients shared more, at roughly 3,000.

Germline V gene lookup returns CDR1 MNHEY and CDR2 SVGAGI. The CDR3 totals 14 residues. V lost 8 bases and J lost 4, with 17 bases in between. The time point was: persistent/refractory GD, antithyroid drugs over 5 years with positive TRAb. The TCR library was prepared using RNA isolated from PBMCs. Arm-PCR of CDR3 regions with iRepertoire HTBI primers generated TCR beta libraries. MiXCR, run by TCRdb on the multiplex PCR reads, gives a single entry per CDR3 protein. The table lists roughly 360,000 distinct CDR3 sequences, roughly 24% of them singletons. This rearrangement joins TRBV6-5 to TRBJ2-5; possibly TRBD2 for D (6 bases). The sample here was peripheral blood mononuclear cells (PBMCs), taken when the disease was refractory, from a patient treated with antithyroid drugs. This clonotype originated in a woman between 40 and 55 years old with Graves disease. The CDR3 DNA is TGTGCCAGCCGTTCGACCGGGACTCGAGAGACCCAGTACTTC. Translated, it gives CASRSTGTRETQYF.